Below, one TCR beta chain is given with its context. An approximately 9.4 ml volume of fresh peripheral blood provided the PBMCs. The data belong to a study of T cells in Graves' hyperthyroidism and ophthalmopathy. RNA transcripts yielded amplified TCR beta CDR3 regions. The TCR CDR3 was amplified in a first-round RT-PCR using the HTBI primer set. A single record per CDR3 protein comes from TCRdb applying MiXCR to the multiplex PCR reads. The sample contains about 410,000 distinct CDR3 sequences, roughly 14% of which appear only once. Trimming pared 1 base from V and 6 bases from J, leaving 13 bases between. The CDR3 covers 15 residues. The germline V gene encodes CDR1 SGHTA and CDR2 FQGNSA.

The chain joins TRBV7-2 to TRBJ1-5; possible D gene TRBD1, 5 bases. The specimen was blood. This TCR was sampled from a man younger than 30 with Graves' ophthalmopathy. The CDR3 DNA reads TGTGCCAGCAGCTTAGTTGAGCAGGGCACTCAGCCCCAGCATTTT. It translates to CASSLVEQGTQPQHF.